This T cell receptor beta chain was profiled in a study of Ad26.COV2.S vaccination and SARS-CoV-2 variants. At the level of the study: Vaccine-arm donor from the placebo-controlled COV1001 Ad26.COV2.S trial. Intramuscular Ad26.COV2.S at 5x10^10 or 1x10^11 viral particles. Study observations and caveats: After vaccination, reports described spike-specific CD8+ and CD4+ T cell responses as showing substantial breadth.

V was shortened by 4 bases and J by 0 bases, with 10 bases between the two germline ends. The V gene's germline CDR1 is MGHRA and CDR2 YSYEKL. The length of the CDR3 is 15 residues. Remarks on this clone: Its antigen is as yet unknown.

Treatment defined: roughly 19 received Ad26.COV2.S at low or high dose, single or two shots; a few received placebo; per-sample allocation not given. Sampling occurred on day 63 after the first vaccine or placebo injection. An adult aged 18-55 years in Boston served as the donor. Clones were sequenced by immunoSEQ multiplex PCR, and TCRdb holds only the in-frame ones, with some missing. The table shows about 350,000 clones, with about 85% occurring only once. The sequence came from a person aged 18-60 years who received the Ad26.COV2.S COVID-19 vaccine or a placebo. The sample here was peripheral blood, taken in a trial of Ad26.COV2.S vaccine versus placebo. This chain joins TRBV4-1 and TRBJ2-1; D may be TRBD1 or TRBD2 (5 bases each). CDR3 amino acids: CASSRPGGSYNEQFF. CDR3 coding DNA: TGCGCCAGCAGCCGGCCTGGGGGCTCCTACAATGAGCAGTTCTTC.